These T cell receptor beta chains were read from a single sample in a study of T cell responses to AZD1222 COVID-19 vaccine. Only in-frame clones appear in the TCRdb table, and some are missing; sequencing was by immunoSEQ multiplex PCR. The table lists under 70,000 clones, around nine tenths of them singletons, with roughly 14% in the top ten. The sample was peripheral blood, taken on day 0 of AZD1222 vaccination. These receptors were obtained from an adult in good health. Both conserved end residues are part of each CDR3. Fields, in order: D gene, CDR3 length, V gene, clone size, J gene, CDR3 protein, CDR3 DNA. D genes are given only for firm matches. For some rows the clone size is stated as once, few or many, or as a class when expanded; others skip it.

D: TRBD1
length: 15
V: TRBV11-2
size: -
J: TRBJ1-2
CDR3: CASSFAGGAGYGYTF
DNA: TGTGCCAGCAGCTTTGCAGGGGGCGCCGGCTATGGCTACACCTTC

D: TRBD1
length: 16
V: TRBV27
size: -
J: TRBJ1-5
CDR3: CASSLSQTGGNQPQHF
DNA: TGTGCCAGCAGTTTATCGCAGACAGGGGGCAATCAGCCCCAGCATTTT

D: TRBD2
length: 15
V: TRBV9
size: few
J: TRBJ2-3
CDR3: CASSDGLAVTDTQYF
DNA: TGTGCCAGCAGCGACGGACTAGCGGTCACAGATACGCAGTATTTT

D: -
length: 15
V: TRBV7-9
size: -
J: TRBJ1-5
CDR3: CASSLSDPGNQPQHF
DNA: TGTGCCAGCAGCTTATCCGACCCAGGGAATCAGCCCCAGCATTTT

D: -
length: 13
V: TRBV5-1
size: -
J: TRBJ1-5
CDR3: CASSQGLNQPQHF
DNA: TGCGCCAGCAGCCAGGGCCTAAATCAGCCCCAGCATTTT

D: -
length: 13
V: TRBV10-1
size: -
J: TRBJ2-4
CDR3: CASSDRAGNIQYF
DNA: TGCGCCAGCAGTGACAGGGCAGGGAACATTCAGTACTTC

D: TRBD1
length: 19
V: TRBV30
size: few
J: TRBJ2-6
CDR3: CAWSPWTGGFLTGANVLTF
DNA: TGTGCCTGGAGTCCCTGGACAGGGGGCTTCCTGACTGGGGCCAACGTCCTGACTTTC

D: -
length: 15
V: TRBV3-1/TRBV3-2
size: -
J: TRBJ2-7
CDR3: CASSGGASGGYEQYF
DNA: TGTGCCAGCAGCGGGGGGGCGTCCGGAGGTTACGAGCAGTACTTC

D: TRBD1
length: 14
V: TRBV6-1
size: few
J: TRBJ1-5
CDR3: CASSERQGNQPQHF
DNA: TGTGCCAGCAGTGAGAGACAGGGTAATCAGCCCCAGCATTTT

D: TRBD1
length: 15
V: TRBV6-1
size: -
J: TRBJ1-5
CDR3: CASSDRGLRNQPQHF
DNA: TGTGCCAGCAGTGACAGGGGGCTTCGAAATCAGCCCCAGCATTTT

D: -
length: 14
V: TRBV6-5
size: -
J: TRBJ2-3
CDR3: CASSRKPDTDTQYF
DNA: TGTGCCAGTAGCCGAAAACCCGACACAGATACGCAGTATTTT

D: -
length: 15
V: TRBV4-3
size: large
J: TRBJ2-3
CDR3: CASSQDRDSSDTQYF
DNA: TGCGCCAGCAGCCAAGATAGAGACTCATCAGATACGCAGTATTTT

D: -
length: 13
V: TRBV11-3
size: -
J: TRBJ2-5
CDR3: CASSLDEGETQYF
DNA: TGTGCCAGCAGCTTAGATGAGGGAGAGACCCAGTACTTC

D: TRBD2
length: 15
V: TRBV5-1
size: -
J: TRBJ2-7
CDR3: CASSLAGTRRNEQYF
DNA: TGCGCCAGCAGCTTGGCCGGGACTAGAAGGAACGAGCAGTACTTC

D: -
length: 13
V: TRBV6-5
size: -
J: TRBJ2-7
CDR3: CASSYSGIYEQYF
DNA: TGTGCCAGCAGTTATTCCGGGATCTACGAGCAGTACTTC

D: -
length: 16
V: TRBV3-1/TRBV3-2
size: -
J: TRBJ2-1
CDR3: CASSQDPPSSYNEQFF
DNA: TGTGCCAGCAGCCAAGATCCTCCGTCCTCCTACAATGAGCAGTTCTTC

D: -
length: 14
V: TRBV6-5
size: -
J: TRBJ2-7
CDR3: CASSYRVRQYEQYF
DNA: TGTGCCAGCAGTTACCGGGTCCGGCAGTACGAGCAGTACTTC